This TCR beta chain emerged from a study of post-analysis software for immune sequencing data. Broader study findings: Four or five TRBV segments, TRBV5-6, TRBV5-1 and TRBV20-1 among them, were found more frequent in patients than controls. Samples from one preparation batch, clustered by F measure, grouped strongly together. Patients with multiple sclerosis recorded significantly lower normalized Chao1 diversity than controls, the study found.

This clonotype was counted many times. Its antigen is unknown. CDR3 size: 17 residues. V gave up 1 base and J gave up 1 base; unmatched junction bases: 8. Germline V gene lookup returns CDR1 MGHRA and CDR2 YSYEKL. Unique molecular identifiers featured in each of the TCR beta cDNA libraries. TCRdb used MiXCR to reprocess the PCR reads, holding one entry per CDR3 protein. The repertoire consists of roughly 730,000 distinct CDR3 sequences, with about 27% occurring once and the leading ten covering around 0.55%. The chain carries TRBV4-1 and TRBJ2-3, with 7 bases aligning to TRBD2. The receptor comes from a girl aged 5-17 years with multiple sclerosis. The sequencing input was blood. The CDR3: CASSQGRKSGGTDTQYF. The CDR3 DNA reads TGCGCCAGCAGCCAAGGCCGCAAGAGCGGGGGCACAGATACGCAGTATTTT.